Following are 25 T cell receptor beta chains from one sample sequenced in a study of T cell changes during pregnancy in multiple sclerosis. Repertoires were generated with immunoSEQ multiplex PCR, while TCRdb's copy carries only in-frame clones and drops some. The repertoire holds around 59,000 clones, with 90% to 95% as singletons. Sequenced material: peripheral blood, taken in the third trimester of pregnancy. Receptors were obtained from a female donor in good health, enrolled as a control in a pregnancy study.

The gene calls are TRBV21-1 and TRBJ2-7; the DNA was not compared with TRBD1, the D call given in the table. TRBV21-1 is a pseudogene locus. This CDR3 is built from 15 residues. The CDR3 nucleotides read TGTGCCAGCAACCAAAAAGGATCAGGCACCTACGAGCAGTACTTC. This encodes CASNQKGSGTYEQYF.

The chain carries TRBV7-2 and TRBJ2-7, with 15 bases matching TRBD2. V shed 3 bases, J shed 6 bases, and the junction held 9 bases outside the gene matches. The germline gives CDR1 SGHTA, CDR2 FQGNSA. There are 17 residues in the CDR3. The CDR3 reads CASSLDPGTSGRTEQYF. The CDR3 region has the DNA TGTGCCAGCAGCTTGGACCCTGGGACTAGCGGGAGGACCGAGCAGTACTTC.

The sample holds one count of this clone. This chain uses TRBV5-1 with TRBJ1-3; D remains unclear. This CDR3 contains 11 residues. V gave up 6 bases and J gave up 4 bases, with 5 bases separating them. Looked up from germline, CDR1 is SGHRS and CDR2 is YFSETQ. In DNA, the CDR3 is TGCGCCAGCACTAAAGGAAACACCATATATTTT. It translates to CASTKGNTIYF. Full variable domain (outside the CDR3, taken from reference TRBV5-1 and TRBJ1-3): KAGVTQTPRYLIKTRGQQVTLSCSPISGHRSVSWYQQTPGQGLQFLFEYFSETQRNKGNFPGRFSGRQFSNSRSEMNVSTLELGDSALYLCASTKGNTIYFGEGSWLTVV.

The rearrangement uses TRBV10-2 and TRBJ1-1, with D unresolved. CDR1 and CDR2 (germline): WSHSY, SAAADI. This CDR3 region has 14 residues. The V end lost 3 bases, the J end lost 5 bases, and 13 bases lay between the germline ends. The CDR3 nucleotides read TGCGCCAGCAGTGACATCGAGGGAGAAACTGAAGCTTTCTTT. Residues: CASSDIEGETEAFF.

The chain combines TRBV7-9 with TRBJ2-7; 8 nucleotides agree with TRBD1. Germline CDR1 SEHNR, CDR2 FQNEAQ (reference sequence). The J segment lost 6 bases and the V segment lost 1 base, leaving 5 bases of the junction unmatched. CDR3 size: 14 residues. The CDR3: CASSLGTGFSEQYF. The DNA of the CDR3 is TGTGCCAGCAGCTTAGGGACAGGGTTCTCCGAGCAGTACTTC. The complete variable domain, with remaining parts taken from reference TRBV7-9 and TRBJ2-7, reads DTGVSQNPRHKITKRGQNVTFRCDPISEHNRLYWYRQTLGQGPEFLTYFQNEAQLEKSRLLSDRFSAERPKGSFSTLEIQRTEQGDSAMYLCASSLGTGFSEQYFGPGTRLTVT.

The chain uses TRBV7-3 and TRBJ2-7; TRBD1 aligns across 10 bases. With 4 bases clipped from V and 4 bases from J, the junction kept 1 base outside the gene matches. Germline V gene data show CDR1 as SGHTA and CDR2 as FQGTGA. The CDR3 is 13 amino acids. CDR3 protein: CASSWDRGYEQYF. In nucleotides, the CDR3 is TGTGCCAGCAGCTGGGACAGGGGTTACGAGCAGTACTTC.

The genes are TRBV14 and TRBJ1-4; D remains unclear. The CDR3 contains 13 residues. V lost 5 bases, J lost 7 bases, and 11 bases lay in between. Germline lookup yields CDR1 SGHDN and CDR2 FVKESK. The CDR3 loop is CASSAARFEKLFF. The DNA for the CDR3 is TGTGCCAGCAGCGCCGCTCGGTTTGAAAAACTGTTTTTT.

V usage is TRBV29-1 and J usage is TRBJ1-5, with D unclear. V was shortened by 2 bases and J by 3 bases, with 17 bases between the two germline ends. Germline V CDR1 and CDR2: SQVTM, ANQGSEA. The CDR3 extends over 16 amino acids. As DNA, the CDR3 is TGCAGCGTTGAAAAGGCGGGTCATACCTTCAATCAGCCCCAGCATTTT. Protein sequence: CSVEKAGHTFNQPQHF.

This chain links TRBV4-1 with TRBJ2-2, with TRBD1 matching over 9 bases. V dropped 2 bases and J dropped 5; count of bases not matched to a gene: 6. CDR3 length: 16 residues. From germline, CDR1 is MGHRA and CDR2 YSYEKL. The CDR3 region has the DNA TGCGCCAGCAGCCAATTGGGACAGGGCAATACCGGGGAGCTGTTTTTT. This encodes CASSQLGQGNTGELFF.

The V call is TRBV29-1, the J call TRBJ2-1, with 10 positions matching TRBD2. Looked up from germline, CDR1 is SQVTM and CDR2 is ANQGSEA. This CDR3 region has 16 residues. V shed 6 bases, J shed 7 bases, and the junction held 15 bases outside the gene matches. The CDR3 loop is CSVLVAGGPKTNEQFF. CDR3 sequence (DNA): TGCAGCGTCCTTGTAGCGGGAGGCCCGAAGACTAATGAGCAGTTCTTC.

The chain has TRBV28 and TRBJ2-1; 11 nucleotides line up with TRBD2. Trimming at V came to 3 bases and at J to 10 bases, leaving 14 bases not matched to a gene. CDR3 length: 17 residues. CDR1 MDHEN and CDR2 SYDVKM come from the germline V gene. As DNA, the CDR3 is TGTGCCAGCAGTTTTGGTGTAGCGGGAGGGAATGACTGGGAGCAGTTCTTC. Amino acid sequence: CASSFGVAGGNDWEQFF.

CDR3 in amino acids: CASSFRGGASDTQYF. The DNA of the CDR3 is TGCGCCAGCAGCTTTAGGGGGGGGGCTTCGGATACGCAGTATTTT. V gene TRBV5-1 combines with J gene TRBJ2-3; TRBD2 is a possible D gene (7 bases). Trimming removed 2 bases at V and 6 bases at J, with 16 bases between. Germline V gene data show CDR1 as SGHRS and CDR2 as YFSETQ. The CDR3 is made up of 15 amino acids.

The genes are TRBV5-6 and TRBJ1-5; TRBD1 matches at 7 bases. CDR1 SGHDT and CDR2 YYEEEE come from the germline V gene. V was pared by 1 base and J by 4 bases, with 5 bases of the junction left unmatched. The CDR3 contains 15 residues. The DNA for the CDR3 is TGTGCCAGCAGCTTGCGGACAGGCGCTAATCAGCCCCAGCATTTT. Its protein is CASSLRTGANQPQHF.

This chain joins TRBV6-5 and TRBJ2-3; D possibly corresponds to TRBD1 (6 bases). Germline V lookup: CDR1 MNHEY, CDR2 SVGAGI. V was trimmed by 6 bases and J by 3 bases, leaving 10 bases between them. The CDR3 spans 13 residues. CDR3 nucleotides: TGTGCCAGCAGGTCTCAGGGGACAGATACGCAGTATTTT. It yields the protein CASRSQGTDTQYF.

The chain recombines TRBV19 with TRBJ2-7, with D tentatively TRBD2 (5 bases). The CDR3 is 13 amino acids. Germline V gene sequence: CDR1 LNHDA, CDR2 SQIVND (reference sequence). Trimming pared 6 bases from V and 0 bases from J, leaving 9 bases between. The CDR3 region is CASSGDNSYEQYF. The CDR3 DNA follows: TGTGCCAGTAGCGGGGATAACTCCTACGAGCAGTACTTC.

The chain employs TRBV19 and TRBJ1-4, with TRBD1 matching over 7 bases. Germline CDR1 LNHDA, CDR2 SQIVND (reference sequence). The CDR3 has 14 residues. J was trimmed by 7 bases and V by 5 bases; bases with no gene match: 7. CDR3 sequence: CASSLRQGPEKLFF. The CDR3 nucleotides read TGTGCCAGTAGTTTGAGACAGGGCCCTGAAAAACTGTTTTTT.

This rearrangement joins TRBV7-8 to TRBJ2-1; TRBD1 might be the D (5 bases). Germline assignment: CDR1 SGHVS and CDR2 FQNEAQ. The CDR3 has 11 residues. Deletions cut 4 bases from V and 15 bases from J, with 13 bases between. DNA of the CDR3: TGTGCCAGCAGCTCGGACACCTACCCGTTCTTC. Its protein is CASSSDTYPFF.

The chain has TRBV28 and TRBJ1-5, with unresolved D. Trimming pared 3 bases from V and 1 base from J, leaving 10 bases between. Germline CDR1 is MDHEN and CDR2 is SYDVKM. This CDR3 is 15 amino acids long. Here the CDR3 reads CASSLYTWSNQPQHF. In nucleotides, the CDR3 is TGTGCCAGCAGTTTGTACACATGGAGCAATCAGCCCCAGCATTTT.

The genes are TRBV28 and TRBJ2-5; the D gene is possibly TRBD2 (5 bases). Per the germline V gene, CDR1 is MDHEN and CDR2 is SYDVKM. V gave up 7 bases and J gave up 5 bases, with 20 bases separating them. The CDR3 loop spans 15 amino acids. For the CDR3, the DNA is TGTGCCAGCATCCCTCGTGGGAGCCCCGGGGAGACCCAGTACTTC. It is translated as CASIPRGSPGETQYF. Using reference TRBV28 and TRBJ2-5 for the parts outside the CDR3, the full variable domain is DVKVTQSSRYLVKRTGEKVFLECVQDMDHENMFWYRQDPGLGLRLIYFSYDVKMKEKGDIPEGYSVSREKKERFSLILESASTNQTSMYLCASIPRGSPGETQYFGPGTRLLVL.

The chain uses TRBV5-1 and TRBJ2-7, with 7 bases lining up with TRBD1. This CDR3 contains 14 residues. The trim removed 4 bases at V and 2 bases at J, leaving 6 bases unmatched. CDR1 is SGHRS, CDR2 YFSETQ, per germline. CDR3 sequence reads: CASSPQGQPYEQYF. DNA of the CDR3: TGCGCCAGCAGCCCCCAGGGACAGCCCTACGAGCAGTACTTC.

This clone was seen only once. The chain uses TRBV2 and TRBJ2-7; D is uncertain. The CDR3 consists of 12 residues. V was cut by 6 bases and J by 7 bases, with 13 bases left in between. Per the germline V gene, CDR1 is SNHLY and CDR2 is FYNNEI. The CDR3, as DNA: TGTGCCAGCAGGTATTTGGCGAGGGAGCAGTACTTC. It encodes CASRYLAREQYF.

The genes are TRBV6-1 and TRBJ2-7; 12 nucleotides line up with TRBD2. Germline trimming cut 0 bases from V and 4 bases from J; bases unmatched to any gene: 7. Germline CDR1 reads MNHNS; CDR2 reads SASEGT. The length of the CDR3 is 17 residues. CDR3 protein: CASSEASQLAGGYEQYF. CDR3 in DNA: TGTGCCAGCAGTGAAGCTTCACAACTAGCGGGAGGATACGAGCAGTACTTC.

This clone was seen just once. This chain uses TRBV7-9 with TRBJ2-2; the match to TRBD1 covers 7 bases. The J segment lost 4 bases and the V segment lost 2 bases, leaving 7 bases of the junction unmatched. Germline lookup yields CDR1 SEHNR and CDR2 FQNEAQ (reference sequence). The CDR3 extends over 16 amino acids. The CDR3, as DNA: TGTGCCAGCAGCTTACCTGGACAGGAAGCCACCGGGGAGCTGTTTTTT. It codes for CASSLPGQEATGELFF. Full variable domain (rest looked up from reference TRBV7-9 and TRBJ2-2): DTGVSQNPRHKITKRGQNVTFRCDPISEHNRLYWYRQTLGQGPEFLTYFQNEAQLEKSRLLSDRFSAERPKGSFSTLEIQRTEQGDSAMYLCASSLPGQEATGELFFGEGSRLTVL.

This chain links TRBV7-8 with TRBJ2-2; tentatively, D is TRBD1 (6 bases). The ends were cut back, 6 bases at V and 5 bases at J, with 16 bases in the middle. CDR1 and CDR2 (germline): SGHVS, FQNEAQ. CDR3 length: 15 residues. The CDR3 reads CASSRTDSSTGELFF. CDR3 sequence (DNA): TGTGCCAGCAGTCGGACAGATTCTTCTACCGGGGAGCTGTTTTTT.

The chain combines TRBV7-3 with TRBJ2-2; a possible D gene is TRBD2 (6 bases). This CDR3 spans 13 amino acids. The germline CDR1 and CDR2 sequences are SGHTA and FQGTGA. V lost 2 bases and J 7 bases, leaving 8 bases between the germline ends. CDR3 nucleotide sequence: TGTGCCAGCAGCTTAGGACTACTCGGGGAGCTGTTTTTT. Residues: CASSLGLLGELFF.